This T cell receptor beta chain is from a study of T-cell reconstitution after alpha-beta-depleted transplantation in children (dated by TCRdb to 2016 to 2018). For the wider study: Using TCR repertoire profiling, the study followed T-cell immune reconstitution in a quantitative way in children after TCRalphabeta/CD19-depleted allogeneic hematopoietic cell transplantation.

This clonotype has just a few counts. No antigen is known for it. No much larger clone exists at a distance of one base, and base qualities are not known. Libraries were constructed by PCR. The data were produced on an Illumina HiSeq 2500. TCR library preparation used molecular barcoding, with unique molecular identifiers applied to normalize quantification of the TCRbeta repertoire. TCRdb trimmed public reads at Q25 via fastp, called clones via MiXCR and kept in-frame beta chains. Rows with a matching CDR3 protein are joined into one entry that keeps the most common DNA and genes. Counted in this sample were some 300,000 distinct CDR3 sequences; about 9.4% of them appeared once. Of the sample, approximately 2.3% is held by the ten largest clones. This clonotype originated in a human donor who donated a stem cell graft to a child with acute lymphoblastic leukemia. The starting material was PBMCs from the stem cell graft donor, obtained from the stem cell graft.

The encoded CDR3 is CATSRDLSGANVLTF. The bases are TGTGCCACCAGCAGAGACCTGTCTGGGGCCAACGTCCTGACTTTC. This chain joins TRBV15 to TRBJ2-6; no D gene is confidently identified. The CDR3, cysteine through phenylalanine, is 15 amino acids long. Only CDR3 DNA is held: 45 bases, read in frame from base 1. Deletion took 0 bases off V and 1 base off J, with a span of 4 bases between the germline ends. Reading the germline V gene (reference sequence) gives CDR1 LNHNV and CDR2 YYDKDF.